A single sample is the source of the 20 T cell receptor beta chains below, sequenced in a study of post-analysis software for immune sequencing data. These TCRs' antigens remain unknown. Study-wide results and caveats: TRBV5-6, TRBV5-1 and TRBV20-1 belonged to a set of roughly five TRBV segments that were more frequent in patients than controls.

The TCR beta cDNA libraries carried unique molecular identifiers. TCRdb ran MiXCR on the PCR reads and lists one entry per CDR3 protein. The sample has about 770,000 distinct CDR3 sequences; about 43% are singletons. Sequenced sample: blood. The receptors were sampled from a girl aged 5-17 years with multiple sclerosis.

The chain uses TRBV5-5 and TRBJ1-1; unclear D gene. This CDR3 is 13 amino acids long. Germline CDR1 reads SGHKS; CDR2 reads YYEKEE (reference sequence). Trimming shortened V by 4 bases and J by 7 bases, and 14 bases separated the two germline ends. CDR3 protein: CASSPAPGNEAFF. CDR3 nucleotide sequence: TGTGCCAGCAGCCCGGCGCCAGGAAATGAAGCTTTCTTT.

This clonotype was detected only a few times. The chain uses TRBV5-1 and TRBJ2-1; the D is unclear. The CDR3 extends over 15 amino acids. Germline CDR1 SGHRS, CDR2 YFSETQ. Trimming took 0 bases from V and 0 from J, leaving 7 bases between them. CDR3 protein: CASSLEGLSYNEQFF. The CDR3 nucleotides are TGCGCCAGCAGCTTGGAGGGTCTCTCCTACAATGAGCAGTTCTTC.

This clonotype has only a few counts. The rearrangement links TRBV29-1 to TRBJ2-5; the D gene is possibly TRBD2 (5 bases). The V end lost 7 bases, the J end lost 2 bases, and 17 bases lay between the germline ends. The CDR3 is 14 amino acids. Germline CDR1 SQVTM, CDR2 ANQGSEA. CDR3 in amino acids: CSAVASSPQETQYF. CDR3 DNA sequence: TGCAGCGCCGTGGCTAGCAGTCCTCAAGAGACCCAGTACTTC.

CDR3 protein: CASSQDRAGKEQFF. Written as DNA, the CDR3 is TGCGCCAGCAGCCAAGACAGGGCGGGCAAAGAGCAGTTCTTC. The chain carries TRBV4-3 and TRBJ2-1; D possibly uses TRBD1 or TRBD2 (5 bases each). Germline V gene sequence: CDR1 LGHNA, CDR2 YSLEER. Trimming took off 0 bases at V and 10 bases at J, with 13 bases between the two ends. The CDR3 runs to 14 residues.

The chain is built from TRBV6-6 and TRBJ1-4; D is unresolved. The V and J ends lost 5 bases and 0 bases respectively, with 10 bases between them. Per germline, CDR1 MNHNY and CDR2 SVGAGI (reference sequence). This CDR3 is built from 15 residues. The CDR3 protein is CASSLLDATNEKLFF. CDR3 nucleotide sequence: TGTGCCAGCAGTCTCCTAGATGCAACTAATGAAAAACTGTTTTTT.

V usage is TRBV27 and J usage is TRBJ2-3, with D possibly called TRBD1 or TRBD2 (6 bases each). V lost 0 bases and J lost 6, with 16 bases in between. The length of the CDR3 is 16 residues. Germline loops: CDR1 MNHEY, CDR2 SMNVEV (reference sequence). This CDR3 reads CASSLSSSARGDTQYF. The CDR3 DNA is TGTGCCAGCAGTTTATCGTCTAGCGCGAGGGGGGATACGCAGTATTTT.

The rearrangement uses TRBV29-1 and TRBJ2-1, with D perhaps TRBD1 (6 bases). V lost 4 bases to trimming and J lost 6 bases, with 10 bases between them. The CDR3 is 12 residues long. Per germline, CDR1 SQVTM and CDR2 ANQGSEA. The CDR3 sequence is CSVGGQVNEQFF. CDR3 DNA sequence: TGCAGCGTTGGGGGACAAGTCAATGAGCAGTTCTTC.

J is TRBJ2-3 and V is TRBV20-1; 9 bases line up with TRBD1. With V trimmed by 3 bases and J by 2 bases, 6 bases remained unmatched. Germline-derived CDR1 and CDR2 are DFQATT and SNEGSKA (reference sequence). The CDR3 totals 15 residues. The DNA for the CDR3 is TGCAGTGCTAGGACAGGGGGAAGGACCACAGATACGCAGTATTTT. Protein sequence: CSARTGGRTTDTQYF.

In nucleotides, the CDR3 is TGTGCCAGCAGTTCTGGGCGGACAACCCCCCTCCACTTT. Amino acid sequence: CASSSGRTTPLHF. V is TRBV27 and J is TRBJ1-6; D might be TRBD1 (5 bases). Deletions cut 4 bases from V and 13 bases from J, with 14 bases between. Germline values: CDR1 MNHEY, CDR2 SMNVEV (reference sequence). The CDR3 covers 13 residues.

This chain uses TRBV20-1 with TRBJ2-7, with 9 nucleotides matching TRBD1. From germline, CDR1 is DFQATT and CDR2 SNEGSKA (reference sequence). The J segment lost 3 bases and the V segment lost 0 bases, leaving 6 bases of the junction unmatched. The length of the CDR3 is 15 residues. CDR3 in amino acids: CSARDIDRGGYEQYF. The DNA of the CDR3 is TGCAGTGCTAGAGATATCGACAGGGGGGGCTACGAGCAGTACTTC.

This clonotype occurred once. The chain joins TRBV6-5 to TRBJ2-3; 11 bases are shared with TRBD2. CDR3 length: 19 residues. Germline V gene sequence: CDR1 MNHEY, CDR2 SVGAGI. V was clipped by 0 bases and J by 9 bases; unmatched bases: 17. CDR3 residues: CASSYSDFPLAGGPNTQYF. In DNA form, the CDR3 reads TGTGCCAGCAGTTACTCAGATTTCCCGTTAGCGGGAGGGCCTAACACGCAGTATTTT.

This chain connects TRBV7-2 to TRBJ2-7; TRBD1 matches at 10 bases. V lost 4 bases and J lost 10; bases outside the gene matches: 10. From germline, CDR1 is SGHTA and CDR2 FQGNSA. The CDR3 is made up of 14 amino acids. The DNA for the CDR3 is TGTGCCAGCAGCTCGGGACAGGGGAATCAGCCCCAGTACTTC. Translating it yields CASSSGQGNQPQYF.

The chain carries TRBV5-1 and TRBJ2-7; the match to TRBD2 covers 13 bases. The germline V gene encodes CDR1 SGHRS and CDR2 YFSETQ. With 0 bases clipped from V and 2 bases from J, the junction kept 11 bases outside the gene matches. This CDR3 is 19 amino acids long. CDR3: CASSLASGRTSGSAYEQYF. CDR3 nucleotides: TGCGCCAGCAGCTTGGCGTCAGGGAGGACTAGCGGGAGTGCCTACGAGCAGTACTTC.

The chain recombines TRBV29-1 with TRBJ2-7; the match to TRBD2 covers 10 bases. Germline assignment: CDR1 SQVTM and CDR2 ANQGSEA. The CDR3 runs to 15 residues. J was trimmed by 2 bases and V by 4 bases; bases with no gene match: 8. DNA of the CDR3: TGCAGCGTTGGGGGGGTAGCGGGAGGAGCCTACGAGCAGTACTTC. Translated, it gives CSVGGVAGGAYEQYF.

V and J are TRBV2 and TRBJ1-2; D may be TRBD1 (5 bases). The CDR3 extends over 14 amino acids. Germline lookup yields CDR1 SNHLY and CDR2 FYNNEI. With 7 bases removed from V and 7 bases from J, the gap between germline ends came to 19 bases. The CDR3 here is CASTRSQGLSGYTF. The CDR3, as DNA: TGTGCCAGCACGCGGAGCCAGGGCCTCTCTGGCTACACCTTC.

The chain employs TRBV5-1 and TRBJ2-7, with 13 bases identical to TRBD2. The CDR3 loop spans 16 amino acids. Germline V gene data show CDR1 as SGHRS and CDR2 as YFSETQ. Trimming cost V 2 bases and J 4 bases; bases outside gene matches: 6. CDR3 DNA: TGCGCCAGCAGCTTAGAAGGACTAGCGGGAGATTACGAGCAGTACTTC. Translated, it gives CASSLEGLAGDYEQYF.

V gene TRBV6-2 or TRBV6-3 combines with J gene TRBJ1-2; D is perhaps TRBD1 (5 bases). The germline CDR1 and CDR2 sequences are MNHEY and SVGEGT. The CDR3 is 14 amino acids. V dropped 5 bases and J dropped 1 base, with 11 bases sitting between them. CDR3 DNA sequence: TGTGCCAGCAGTACGGGACCGATTAACTATGGCTACACCTTC. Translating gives CASSTGPINYGYTF.

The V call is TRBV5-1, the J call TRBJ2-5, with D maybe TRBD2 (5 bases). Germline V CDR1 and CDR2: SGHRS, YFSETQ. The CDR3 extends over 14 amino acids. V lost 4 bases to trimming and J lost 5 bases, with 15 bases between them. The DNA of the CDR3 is TGCGCCAGCAGCCAGACACTAGGGCGGGAGACCCAGTACTTC. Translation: CASSQTLGRETQYF.

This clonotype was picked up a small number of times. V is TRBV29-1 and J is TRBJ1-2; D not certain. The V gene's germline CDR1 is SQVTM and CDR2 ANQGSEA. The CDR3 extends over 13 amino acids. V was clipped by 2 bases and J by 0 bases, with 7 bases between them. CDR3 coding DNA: TGCAGCGTTGAACTCCTCACTAACTATGGCTACACCTTC. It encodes CSVELLTNYGYTF.

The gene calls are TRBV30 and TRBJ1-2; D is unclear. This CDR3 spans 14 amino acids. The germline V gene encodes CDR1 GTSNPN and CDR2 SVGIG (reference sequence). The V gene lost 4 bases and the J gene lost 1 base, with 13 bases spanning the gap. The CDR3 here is CAWNDRRRNYGYTF. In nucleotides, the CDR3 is TGTGCCTGGAACGACCGCCGTCGTAACTATGGCTACACCTTC.